These 5 T cell receptor beta chains originate from one sample sequenced in a study of cytotoxic CD8 clonotypes in ibrutinib-treated CLL. Profiling relied on immunoSEQ multiplex PCR, and the TCRdb table lists in-frame clones only, not all of them. The sample consists of 95,000 to 100,000 clones, almost 80% of them appearing once. Here the sequenced sample was PBMCs, taken after 12 months of ibrutinib treatment. The receptors shown here come from a human donor with chronic lymphocytic leukemia.

The chain joins TRBV5-1 to TRBJ2-5; 10 positions agree with TRBD2. The CDR3 runs 15 residues. The V segment lost 2 bases and the J segment 1 base; nucleotides outside the gene matches: 2. Germline values: CDR1 SGHRS, CDR2 YFSETQ. CDR3 nucleotides: TGCGCCAGCAGCTTCAGCGGGGGGGGCCAAGAGACCCAGTACTTC. Amino acid sequence: CASSFSGGGQETQYF. Drawing the rest from reference TRBV5-1 and TRBJ2-5, the complete variable domain is KAGVTQTPRYLIKTRGQQVTLSCSPISGHRSVSWYQQTPGQGLQFLFEYFSETQRNKGNFPGRFSGRQFSNSRSEMNVSTLELGDSALYLCASSFSGGGQETQYFGPGTRLLVL.

V and J are TRBV7-9 and TRBJ1-3; tentatively, D is TRBD1 (6 bases). The V end was cut by 5 bases, the J end by 3 bases, with 17 bases between. Per germline, CDR1 SEHNR and CDR2 FQNEAQ (reference sequence). This CDR3 has 16 residues. CDR3 sequence reads: CASSRDKGKVGNTIYF. As DNA, the CDR3 is TGTGCCAGCAGCCGGGACAAGGGGAAGGTTGGAAACACCATATATTTT.

The sample holds a few counts of this clone. The V and J genes are TRBV2 and TRBJ2-7; 7 nucleotides match TRBD1. The CDR3 has 14 residues. V was pared by 4 bases and J by 5 bases, with 8 bases of the junction left unmatched. Germline V gene sequence: CDR1 SNHLY, CDR2 FYNNEI. CDR3 amino acids: CASSAETGLNEQYF. The CDR3 bases are TGTGCCAGCAGTGCTGAGACAGGGCTTAACGAGCAGTACTTC. The whole variable domain, remainder taken from reference TRBV2 and TRBJ2-7, is EPEVTQTPSHQVTQMGQEVILRCVPISNHLYFYWYRQILGQKVEFLVSFYNNEISEKSEIFDDQFSVERPDGSNFTLKIRSTKLEDSAMYFCASSAETGLNEQYFGPGTRLTVT.

The chain recombines TRBV7-2 with TRBJ1-1, with 9 bases that match TRBD1. CDR3 length: 16 amino acids. V shed 4 bases, J shed 1 base, and the junction held 7 bases outside the gene matches. CDR1 and CDR2 from the germline V gene are SGHTA and FQGNSA. The CDR3 bases are TGTGCCAGCAGCTGGGGACAGGGTGTAGGGAACACTGAAGCTTTCTTT. It codes for CASSWGQGVGNTEAFF.

The chain couples TRBV6-5 to TRBJ2-2; D is undetermined. The V and J ends lost 10 bases and 2 bases respectively, with 14 bases between them. The V gene's germline CDR1 is MNHEY and CDR2 SVGAGI. The CDR3 contains 14 residues. As DNA, the CDR3 is TGTGCCATCCGCCTCTGGGCCAACACCGGGGAGCTGTTTTTT. Its protein product is CAIRLWANTGELFF.